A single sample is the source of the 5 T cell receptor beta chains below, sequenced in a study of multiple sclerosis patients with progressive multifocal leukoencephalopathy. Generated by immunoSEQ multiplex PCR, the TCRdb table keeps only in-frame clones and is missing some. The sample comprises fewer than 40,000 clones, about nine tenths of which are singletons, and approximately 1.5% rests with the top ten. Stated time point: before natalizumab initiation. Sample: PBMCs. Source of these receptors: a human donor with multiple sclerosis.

The chain's CDR3 is CASTEGMGQGSNQPQHF. CDR3 coding DNA: TGTGCCAGCACAGAGGGGATGGGTCAGGGCAGCAATCAGCCCCAGCATTTT. V and J are TRBV28 and TRBJ1-5, with D perhaps TRBD1 (5 bases). V was shortened by 7 bases and J by 1 base, with 20 bases between the two germline ends. The CDR3 runs 17 residues. Germline CDR1 MDHEN, CDR2 SYDVKM.

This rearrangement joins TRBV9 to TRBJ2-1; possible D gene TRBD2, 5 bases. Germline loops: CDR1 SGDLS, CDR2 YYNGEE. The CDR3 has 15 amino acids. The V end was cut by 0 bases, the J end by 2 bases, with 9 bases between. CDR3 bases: TGTGCCAGCAGCGTAGCGGGGTATGCCTACAATGAGCAGTTCTTC. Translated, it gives CASSVAGYAYNEQFF.

CDR3 loop: CASSLARGGSYEQFF. The CDR3 region has the DNA TGTGCCAGCAGCCTTGCCCGTGGGGGTTCGTATGAGCAGTTCTTC. The J gene is TRBJ2-1, the V gene TRBV11-2; the D gene could be TRBD1 or TRBD2 (5 bases each). Germline V lookup: CDR1 SGHAT, CDR2 FQNNGV. Trimming cost V 5 bases and J 8 bases, with 19 bases left between them. The CDR3 runs to 15 residues.

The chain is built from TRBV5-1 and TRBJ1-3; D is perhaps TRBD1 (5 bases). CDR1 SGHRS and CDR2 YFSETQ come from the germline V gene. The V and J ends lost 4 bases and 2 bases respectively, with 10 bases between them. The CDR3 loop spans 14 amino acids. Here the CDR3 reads CASSPGTTGNTIYF. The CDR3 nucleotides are TGCGCCAGCAGCCCCGGGACGACTGGAAACACCATATATTTT.

The CDR3 region is CASSSDGRDNSPLHF. CDR3 DNA: TGTGCCAGCAGCTCGGACGGCCGAGATAATTCACCCCTCCACTTT. The chain employs TRBV5-6 and TRBJ1-6; the D is unclear. The V gene's germline CDR1 is SGHDT and CDR2 YYEEEE. This CDR3 has 15 amino acids. The V gene lost 3 bases and the J gene lost 5 bases, with 12 bases spanning the gap.